This T cell receptor (beta chain) was recovered during a study of blood T cell repertoires in COVID-19. Study-level information: Sites across the United States, Italy and Spain contributed samples from acute and convalescent COVID-19. T cells, B-cell-depleted T cells, or PBMCs provided the cDNA or gDNA that served as material.

Source study methods: Estimation of nucleated cell counts was performed using reference gene primer amplification. Libraries were prepared by immunoSEQ multiplex PCR; TCRdb keeps only in-frame clonotypes and omits some of them. That table gives V, J and clone size, and the DNA gave D and trimming. The sample has around 190,000 clones; 65% to 90% are singletons. This clone occurred once. What was sequenced was peripheral blood. The receptor's source is a human donor in a cohort sampled during active COVID-19.

The CDR3 DNA reads TGTGCCAGCAGCTCTACAGGGGGCCATGAGCAGTTCTTC. Translation gives CASSSTGGHEQFF. The V call is TRBV7-9, the J call TRBJ2-1; 9 bases line up with TRBD1. The germline gives CDR1 SEHNR, CDR2 FQNEAQ (reference sequence). There are 13 residues in the CDR3. The junction had 3 bases not matched to a gene; V was cut back by 4 bases and J by 8 bases.